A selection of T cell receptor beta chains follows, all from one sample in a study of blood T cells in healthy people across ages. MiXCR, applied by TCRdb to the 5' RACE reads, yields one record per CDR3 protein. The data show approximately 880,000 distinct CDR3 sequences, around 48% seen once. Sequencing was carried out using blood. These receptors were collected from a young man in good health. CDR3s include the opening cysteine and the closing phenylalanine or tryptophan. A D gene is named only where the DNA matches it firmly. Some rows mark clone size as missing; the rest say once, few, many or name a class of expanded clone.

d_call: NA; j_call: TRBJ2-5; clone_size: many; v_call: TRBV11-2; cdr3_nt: TGTGCCAGCAGGGAAACCGGAGAGACCCAGTACTTC; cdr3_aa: CASRETGETQYF
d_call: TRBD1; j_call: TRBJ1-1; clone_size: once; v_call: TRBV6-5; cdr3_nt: TGTGCCAGCAGTTACTCGACAGGGAGGCGTCAAAAAGCTTTCTTT; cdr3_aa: CASSYSTGRRQKAFF
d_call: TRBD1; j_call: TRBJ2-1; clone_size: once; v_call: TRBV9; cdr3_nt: TGTGCCGGCAGCCACAGACAGGGGGCAGGCAATGAGCAGTTCTTC; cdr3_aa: CAGSHRQGAGNEQFF
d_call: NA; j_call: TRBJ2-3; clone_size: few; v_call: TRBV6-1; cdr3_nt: TGTGCCACCACCCGGTCGTACACAGATACGCAGTATTTT; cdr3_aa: CATTRSYTDTQYF
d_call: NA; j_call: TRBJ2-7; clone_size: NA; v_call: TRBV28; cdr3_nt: TGTGCCAGCAGTGAACAGGGACTGGGTTACTACGAGCAGTACTTC; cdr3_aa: CASSEQGLGYYEQYF
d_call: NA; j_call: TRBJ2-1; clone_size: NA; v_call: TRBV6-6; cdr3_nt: TGTGCCAGCATCCCCAGGGGGGGGAATGAGCAGTTCTTC; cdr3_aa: CASIPRGGNEQFF
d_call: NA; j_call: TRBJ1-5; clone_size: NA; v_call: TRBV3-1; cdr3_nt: TGTGCCAGCAGCCAAAGTGGGGCGGGATTTAATCAGCCCCAGCATTTT; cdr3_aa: CASSQSGAGFNQPQHF
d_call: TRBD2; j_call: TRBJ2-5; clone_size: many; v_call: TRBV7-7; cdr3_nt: TGTGCTAGCAGCCCGACTAGCGAAGAGACCCAGTACTTC; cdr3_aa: CASSPTSEETQYF
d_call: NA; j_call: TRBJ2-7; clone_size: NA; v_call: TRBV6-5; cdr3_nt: TGTGCCGGCAGCCCACTCGTCCGCGGGGTGGATGAGCAGTACTTC; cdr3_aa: CAGSPLVRGVDEQYF
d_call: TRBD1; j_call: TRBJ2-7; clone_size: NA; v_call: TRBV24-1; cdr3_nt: TGTGCCACCAGTGATTCCCCGGGACAGACCAGCTCCTACGAGCAGTACTTC; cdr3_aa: CATSDSPGQTSSYEQYF
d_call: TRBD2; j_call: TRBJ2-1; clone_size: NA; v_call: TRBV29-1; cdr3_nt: TGCAGCGTTGACACAGCGGGGGTTCTGAGGAATGAGCAGTTCTTC; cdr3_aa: CSVDTAGVLRNEQFF
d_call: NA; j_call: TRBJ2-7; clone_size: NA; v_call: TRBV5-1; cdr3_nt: TGCGCCAGCAGCTTGAGTGGGCCGGGGCCCTCCGACGAGCAGTACTTC; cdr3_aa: CASSLSGPGPSDEQYF
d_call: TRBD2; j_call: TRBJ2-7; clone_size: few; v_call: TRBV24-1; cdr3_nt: TGTGCCACCAGTGATAGCGCAGGGAGGGTCTACGAGCAGTACTTC; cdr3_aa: CATSDSAGRVYEQYF
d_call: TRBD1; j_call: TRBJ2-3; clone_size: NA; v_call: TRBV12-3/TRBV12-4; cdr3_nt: TGTGCCAGCACCCGAGGTCTGGGACAGGGCTCAGATACGCAGTATTTT; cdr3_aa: CASTRGLGQGSDTQYF
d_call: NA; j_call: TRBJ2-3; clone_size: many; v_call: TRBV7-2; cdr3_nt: TGTGCCAGCAGCAACGCCTACACAGATACGCAGTATTTT; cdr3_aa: CASSNAYTDTQYF
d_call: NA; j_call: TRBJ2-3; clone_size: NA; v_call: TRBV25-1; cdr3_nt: TGTGCCAGCAGTGAACTTGGCACAACTCAGTATTTT; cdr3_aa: CASSELGTTQYF
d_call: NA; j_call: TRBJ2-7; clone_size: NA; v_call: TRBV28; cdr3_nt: TGTGCCAGCAGTTCGCGGGACAGCCTAGCCTACGAGCAGTACTTC; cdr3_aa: CASSSRDSLAYEQYF
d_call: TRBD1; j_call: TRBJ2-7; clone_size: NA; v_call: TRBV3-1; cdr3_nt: TGTGCCAGCAGACGACAGGGGGTCAAGGACGAGCAGTACTTC; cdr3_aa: CASRRQGVKDEQYF
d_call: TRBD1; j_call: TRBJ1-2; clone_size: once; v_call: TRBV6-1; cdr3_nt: TGTGCCAGCAGTGTCGAGGGGGCGTTTGGCTACACCTTC; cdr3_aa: CASSVEGAFGYTF
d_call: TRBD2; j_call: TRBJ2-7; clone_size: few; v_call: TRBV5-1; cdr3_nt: TGCGCCAGCAGCGACACTAGCGGGGAGCGTTACGAGCAGTACTTC; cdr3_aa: CASSDTSGERYEQYF
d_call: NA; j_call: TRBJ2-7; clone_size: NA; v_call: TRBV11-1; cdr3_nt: TGTGCCAGCAGCGGACGGGGCGAATACGAGCAGTACTTC; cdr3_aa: CASSGRGEYEQYF
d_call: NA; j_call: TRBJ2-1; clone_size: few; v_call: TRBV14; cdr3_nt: TGTGCCAGCAGTCGACCCGACAATGAGCAGTTCTTC; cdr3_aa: CASSRPDNEQFF
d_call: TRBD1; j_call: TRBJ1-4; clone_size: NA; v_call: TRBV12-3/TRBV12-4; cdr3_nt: TGTGCCAGCGGCGATCCGGGGACAGGAATTGAAAAACTGTTTTTT; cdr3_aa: CASGDPGTGIEKLFF
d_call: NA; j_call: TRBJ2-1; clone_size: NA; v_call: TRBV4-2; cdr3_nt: TGTGCCAGCAGCCAAGATACGGTGGGAGAACTAGCTGGAAATGAGCAGTTCTTC; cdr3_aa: CASSQDTVGELAGNEQFF
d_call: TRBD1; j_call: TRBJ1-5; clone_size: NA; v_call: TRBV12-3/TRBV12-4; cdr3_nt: TGTGCCAGCAGTCCATGGACAGGGGGCCCAAGCAATCAGCCCCAGCATTTT; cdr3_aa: CASSPWTGGPSNQPQHF
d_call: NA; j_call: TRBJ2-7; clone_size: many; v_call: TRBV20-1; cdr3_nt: TGCAGTGCTCAAGGTCGAGGGGTATACGAGCAGTACTTC; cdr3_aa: CSAQGRGVYEQYF
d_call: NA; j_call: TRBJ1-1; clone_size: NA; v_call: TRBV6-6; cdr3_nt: TGTGCCAGCAGAAACGGAGTTGACATGAACACTGAAGCTTTCTTT; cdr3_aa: CASRNGVDMNTEAFF
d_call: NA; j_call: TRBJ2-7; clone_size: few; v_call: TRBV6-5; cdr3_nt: TGTGCCAGCAGTTACAGACTTTCCTACGAGCAGTACTTC; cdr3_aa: CASSYRLSYEQYF
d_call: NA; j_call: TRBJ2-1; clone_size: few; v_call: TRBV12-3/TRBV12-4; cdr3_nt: TGTGCCAGCAGTCCCCCCGAGAGATTTTCGTACAATGAGCAGTTCTTC; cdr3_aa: CASSPPERFSYNEQFF
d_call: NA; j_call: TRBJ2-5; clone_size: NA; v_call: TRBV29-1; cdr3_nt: TGCAGCGTTGAGTCAGGGAGGGAGACCCAGTACTTC; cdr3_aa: CSVESGRETQYF
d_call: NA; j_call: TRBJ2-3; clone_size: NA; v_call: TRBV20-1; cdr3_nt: TGCAGTGCTAGAGTCCCCACGGAGGAGGCAGATACGCAGTATTTT; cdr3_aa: CSARVPTEEADTQYF
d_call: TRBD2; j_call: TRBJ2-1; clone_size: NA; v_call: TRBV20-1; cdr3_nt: TGCAGTGCTACGGGACTAGCGGCCTACAATGAGCAGTTCTTC; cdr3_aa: CSATGLAAYNEQFF
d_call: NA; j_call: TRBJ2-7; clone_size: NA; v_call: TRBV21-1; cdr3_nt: TGTGCCAGCAGCAAAAAGGGCGGGAAGATCCTACGCGAGCAGTACTTC; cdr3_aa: CASSKKGGKILREQYF
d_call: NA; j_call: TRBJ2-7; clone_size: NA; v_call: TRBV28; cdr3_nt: TGTGCCAGCAGTTTATCGACAGGCGAGCAGTACTTC; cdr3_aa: CASSLSTGEQYF
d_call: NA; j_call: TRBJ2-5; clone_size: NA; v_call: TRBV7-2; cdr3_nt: TGTGCCAGCAGCTTAGAACCCGGAGTGAGGGCCCAGTACTTC; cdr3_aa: CASSLEPGVRAQYF
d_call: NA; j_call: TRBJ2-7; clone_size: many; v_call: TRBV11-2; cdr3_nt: TGTGCCAGCTTACCGGGACCGAGCTCCTACGAGCAGTACTTC; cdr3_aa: CASLPGPSSYEQYF
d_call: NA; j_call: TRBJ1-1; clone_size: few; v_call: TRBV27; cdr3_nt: TGTGCCAGCAGTCGCTCCGGGACGACTAGACGAGTCACTGAAGCTTTCTTT; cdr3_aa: CASSRSGTTRRVTEAFF
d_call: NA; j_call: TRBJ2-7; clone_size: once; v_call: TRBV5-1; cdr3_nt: TGCGCCAGCCTTTACCCCATCCACGAGCAGTACTTC; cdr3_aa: CASLYPIHEQYF
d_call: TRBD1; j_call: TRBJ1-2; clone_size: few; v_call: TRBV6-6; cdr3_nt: TGTGCCAGCAGTTACTCGGGACAGGGAAACTATGGCTACACCTTC; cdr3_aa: CASSYSGQGNYGYTF
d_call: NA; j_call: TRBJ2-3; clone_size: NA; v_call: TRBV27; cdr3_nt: TGTGCCAGCAGTTTCAGAGACAAAAGTGATACGCAGTATTTT; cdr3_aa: CASSFRDKSDTQYF
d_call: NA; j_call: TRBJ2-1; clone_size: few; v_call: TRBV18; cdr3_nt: TGTGCCAGCTCACCACCGGGCAGGGTGATAGGTGAGCAGTTCTTC; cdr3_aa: CASSPPGRVIGEQFF
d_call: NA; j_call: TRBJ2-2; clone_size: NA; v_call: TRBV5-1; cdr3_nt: TGCGCCAGCAGCTTGCGGACTACGGGGACCGGGGAGCTGTTTTTT; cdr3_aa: CASSLRTTGTGELFF
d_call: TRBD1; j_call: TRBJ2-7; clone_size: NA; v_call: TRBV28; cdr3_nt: TGTGCCAGCAGAGTACAGGGGACCTACGAGCAGTACTTC; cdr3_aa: CASRVQGTYEQYF
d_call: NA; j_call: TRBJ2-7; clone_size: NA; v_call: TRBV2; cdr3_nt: TGTGCCAGCGCTATGGGACCGCCTAGCCCCTACGAGCAGTACTTC; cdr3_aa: CASAMGPPSPYEQYF
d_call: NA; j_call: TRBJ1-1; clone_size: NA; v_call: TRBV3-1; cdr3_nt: TGTGCCAGCAGCCAATCCCCGAACACTGAAGCTTTCTTT; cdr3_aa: CASSQSPNTEAFF
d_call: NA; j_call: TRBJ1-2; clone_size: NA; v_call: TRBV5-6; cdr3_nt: TGTGCGTCCGGACAGACAAACTATGGCTACACCTTC; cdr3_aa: CASGQTNYGYTF
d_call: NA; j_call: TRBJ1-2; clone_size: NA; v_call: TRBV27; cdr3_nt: TGTGCCAGCAGTCCCGTCGGCCGGTCGACTAACTATGGCTACACCTTC; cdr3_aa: CASSPVGRSTNYGYTF
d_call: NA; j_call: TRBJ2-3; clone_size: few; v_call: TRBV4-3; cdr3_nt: TGCGCCAGCAGCCAAGATCCCAAGCAGGTATACACAGATACGCAGTATTTT; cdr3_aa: CASSQDPKQVYTDTQYF
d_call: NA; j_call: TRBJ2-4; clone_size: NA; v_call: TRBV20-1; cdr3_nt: TGCAGTGCTATCAGGGCCAAAAACATTCAGTACTTC; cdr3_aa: CSAIRAKNIQYF
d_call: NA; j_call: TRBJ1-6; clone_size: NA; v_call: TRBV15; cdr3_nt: TGTGCCACCAGCCCCTCCCGATCACCCCTCCACTTT; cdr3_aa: CATSPSRSPLHF